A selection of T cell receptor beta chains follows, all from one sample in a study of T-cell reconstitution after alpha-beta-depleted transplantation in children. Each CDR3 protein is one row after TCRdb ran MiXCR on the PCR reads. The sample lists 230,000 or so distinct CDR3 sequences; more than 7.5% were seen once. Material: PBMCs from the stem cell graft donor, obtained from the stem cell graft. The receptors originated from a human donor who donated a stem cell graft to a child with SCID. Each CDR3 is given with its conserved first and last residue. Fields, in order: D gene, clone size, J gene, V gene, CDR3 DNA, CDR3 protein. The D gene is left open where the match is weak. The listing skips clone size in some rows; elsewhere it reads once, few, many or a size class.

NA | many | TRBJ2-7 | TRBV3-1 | TGTGCCAGCAGCCAAAGTCTACAGGGCTACGAGCAGTACTTC | CASSQSLQGYEQYF
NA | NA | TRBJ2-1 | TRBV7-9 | TGTGCCAGCAGCTTATCCCCGGGCAGAAGCTCCTACAATGAGCAGTTCTTC | CASSLSPGRSSYNEQFF
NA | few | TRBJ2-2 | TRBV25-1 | TGTGCCAGCAGTAGTCAGACGGGGGTGGCCGGGGAGCTGTTTTTT | CASSSQTGVAGELFF
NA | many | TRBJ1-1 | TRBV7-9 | TGTGCCAGCAGCTTCGTAGAAGACACTGAAGCTTTCTTT | CASSFVEDTEAFF
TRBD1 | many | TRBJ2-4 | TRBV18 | TGTGCCAGCTCAACTTCGGACAGGTTCTCAGCGGACATTCAGTACTTC | CASSTSDRFSADIQYF
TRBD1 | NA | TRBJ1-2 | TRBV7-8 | TGTGCCAGCAGCCCAAACGTCCCGGGGACAGGGGCCTGTGGCTATACCTTC | CASSPNVPGTGACGYTF
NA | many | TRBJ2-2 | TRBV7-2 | TGTGCCAGCAGCCAAGTTACGGGCAACACCGGGGAGCTGTTTTTT | CASSQVTGNTGELFF
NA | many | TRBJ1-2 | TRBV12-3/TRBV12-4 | TGTGCCAGCAGCCGGACGGGAAATAACTATGGCTACACCTTC | CASSRTGNNYGYTF
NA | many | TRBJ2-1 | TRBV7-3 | TGTGCCAGCAGCTTAACAGCCGATGAGCAGTTCTTC | CASSLTADEQFF
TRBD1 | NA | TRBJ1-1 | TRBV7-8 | TGTGCCAGCAGCCCCGGGACAGATGAAGCTTTCTTT | CASSPGTDEAFF
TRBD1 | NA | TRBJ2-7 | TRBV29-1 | TGCAGCGCTGGACAGGGCTCCTACGAGCAGTACTTC | CSAGQGSYEQYF
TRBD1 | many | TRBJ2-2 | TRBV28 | TGTGCCAGCAGGCTGGGGACAGGGGGCTACACCGGGGAGCTGTTTTTT | CASRLGTGGYTGELFF
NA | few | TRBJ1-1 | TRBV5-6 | TGTGCCAGCAGGTTTTTGGACGCTGAAGCTTTCTTT | CASRFLDAEAFF
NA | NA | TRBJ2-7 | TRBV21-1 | TGTGCCAGCAGCAATGGGCACAACGGCTGCGAGCAGTACTTC | CASSNGHNGCEQYF
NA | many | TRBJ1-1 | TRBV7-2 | TGTGCCAGCAGCGATTGGACCGCAGAGAAGGCTTTCTTT | CASSDWTAEKAFF
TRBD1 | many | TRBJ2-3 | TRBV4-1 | TGCGCCAGCAGATGGGGGGACAGGGGGTCAGATACGCAGTATTTT | CASRWGDRGSDTQYF
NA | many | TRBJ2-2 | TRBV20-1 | TGCAGTGCCCCGCCTCGACCGAACACCGGGGAGCTGTTTTTT | CSAPPRPNTGELFF